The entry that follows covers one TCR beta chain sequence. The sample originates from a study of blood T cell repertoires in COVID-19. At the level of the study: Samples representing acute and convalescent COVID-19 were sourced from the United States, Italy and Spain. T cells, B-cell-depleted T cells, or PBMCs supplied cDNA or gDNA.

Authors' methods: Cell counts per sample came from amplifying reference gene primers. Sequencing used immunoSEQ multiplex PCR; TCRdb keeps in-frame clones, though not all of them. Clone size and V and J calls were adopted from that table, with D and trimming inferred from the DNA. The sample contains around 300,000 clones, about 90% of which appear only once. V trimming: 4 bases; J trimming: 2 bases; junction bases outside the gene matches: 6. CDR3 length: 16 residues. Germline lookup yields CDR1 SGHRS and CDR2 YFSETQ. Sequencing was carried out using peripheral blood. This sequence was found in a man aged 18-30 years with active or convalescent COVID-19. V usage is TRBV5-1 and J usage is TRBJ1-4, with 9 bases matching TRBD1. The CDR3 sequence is CASSATGGATNEKLFF. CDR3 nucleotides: TGCGCCAGCAGCGCAACAGGGGGCGCTACTAATGAAAAACTGTTTTTT.